This TCR beta chain was observed in a study of blood T cell repertoires in COVID-19. Across the whole study: Samples representing acute and convalescent COVID-19 were sourced from the United States, Italy and Spain. T cells, B-cell-depleted T cells, or PBMCs supplied cDNA or gDNA.

CDR3 length: 14 residues. Germline values: CDR1 SGHNT, CDR2 YYREEE (reference sequence). The germline V and J ends were trimmed by 4 bases and 4 bases, with 14 bases remaining between them. Sequenced by immunoSEQ multiplex PCR; TCRdb stores in-frame clones only, minus some. Of approximately 220,000 clones in the sample, approximately 84% were seen once. The origin of this receptor is a woman of 80 years or more with acute or convalescent COVID-19. What was sequenced was peripheral blood. V usage is TRBV5-4 and J usage is TRBJ2-5, with D possibly TRBD2 on 6 matching bases. This CDR3 is CASSVPSDRETQYF. The DNA of the CDR3 is TGTGCCAGCAGCGTCCCTAGCGATAGAGAGACCCAGTACTTC.